The rows below give T cell receptor beta chains drawn from one sample of a study of cytomegalovirus exposure and HLA in healthy donors. Libraries were prepared by immunoSEQ multiplex PCR; TCRdb keeps only in-frame clonotypes and omits some of them. Counted here are under 200,000 clones, roughly 80% occurring once; the ten biggest clones make up about 7.6%. The specimen was PBMCs. The receptors were sampled from a woman between 40 and 55 years old in good health and CMV-seropositive. Both conserved end residues are part of each CDR3. D genes are given only for firm matches. Only some rows state a clone size, as once, few, many or a class for expanded clones.

clone size	D gene	V gene	J gene	CDR3 protein	CDR3 DNA
.	TRBD2	TRBV28	TRBJ2-1	CASRAGGDNEQFF	TGTGCCAGCAGGGCGGGAGGGGATAATGAGCAGTTCTTC
.	.	TRBV6-5	TRBJ1-2	CASSKRNRDYGYTF	TGTGCCAGCAGTAAACGGAACAGGGACTATGGCTACACCTTC
.	TRBD1	TRBV7-3	TRBJ2-2	CASSRPEGRDRINTGELFF	TGTGCCAGCAGCCGACCCGAGGGTAGGGACAGAATAAACACCGGGGAGCTGTTTTTT
.	.	TRBV2	TRBJ1-2	CASVSNGGNGNYGYTF	TGTGCCAGCGTCTCTAATGGGGGGAACGGTAACTATGGCTACACCTTC
.	TRBD1	TRBV5-1	TRBJ2-1	CATTTGQGGYNEQFF	TGCGCCACCACGACCGGACAGGGGGGTTACAATGAGCAGTTCTTC
.	.	TRBV15	TRBJ2-7	CATSREAERAYEQYF	TGTGCCACCAGCAGAGAGGCGGAGCGAGCCTACGAGCAGTACTTC
.	TRBD1	TRBV7-3	TRBJ1-2	CASSLNDREGYTF	TGTGCCAGCAGCTTAAATGACAGGGAGGGCTACACCTTC
.	.	TRBV6-5	TRBJ2-1	CASSSDYHEQFF	TGTGCCAGCAGCTCCGACTACCATGAGCAGTTCTTC
.	TRBD1	TRBV10-3	TRBJ1-4	CAISDAPPGGNNEKLFF	TGTGCCATCAGTGATGCCCCGCCAGGGGGCAATAATGAAAAACTGTTTTTT
.	.	TRBV7-6	TRBJ1-3	CASSLASGGIVSGSGNTIYF	TGTGCCAGCAGCTTAGCGTCGGGCGGGATAGTGTCAGGCTCTGGAAACACCATATATTTT
.	.	TRBV2	TRBJ2-3	CASSRLELGTDTQYF	TGTGCCAGCAGCAGACTAGAGTTAGGCACAGATACGCAGTATTTT
.	TRBD1	TRBV7-8	TRBJ1-2	CASSSGTVYGYTF	TGTGCCAGCAGCTCCGGGACAGTTTATGGCTACACCTTC
.	.	TRBV28	TRBJ1-2	CASSLGIGADYGYTF	TGTGCCAGCAGTCTCGGTATAGGGGCGGACTATGGCTACACCTTC
.	.	TRBV30	TRBJ1-4	CAWSTDRSNEKLFF	TGTGCCTGGTCAACCGACAGGTCTAATGAAAAACTGTTTTTT
.	.	TRBV5-5	TRBJ2-7	CASSLSTDQSYEQYF	TGTGCCAGCAGCTTGAGTACAGACCAGAGCTACGAGCAGTACTTC
.	.	TRBV29-1	TRBJ2-3	CSASERGRAQGDTQYF	TGCAGCGCATCGGAAAGGGGGAGGGCCCAGGGAGATACGCAGTATTTT
.	.	TRBV7-9	TRBJ1-1	CASSLNRVLSNTEAFF	TGTGCCAGCAGCTTAAACAGGGTTCTATCTAACACTGAAGCTTTCTTT
.	TRBD2	TRBV6-6	TRBJ2-5	CASSFGRGETQYF	TGTGCCAGCAGTTTTGGGCGGGGGGAGACCCAGTACTTC
.	.	TRBV29-1	TRBJ1-1	CSAGSVNTEAFF	TGCAGCGCAGGGTCCGTGAACACTGAAGCTTTCTTT
few	.	TRBV7-9	TRBJ1-3	CASSLGAAGVTIYF	TGTGCCAGCAGCTTAGGGGCAGCCGGGGTCACCATATATTTT
.	TRBD1	TRBV28	TRBJ1-2	CASSPGQGYGYTF	TGTGCCAGCAGTCCGGGACAGGGCTATGGCTACACCTTC
.	.	TRBV7-9	TRBJ1-4	CASSHRDEKLFF	TGTGCCAGCAGTCATAGAGATGAAAAACTGTTTTTT
.	TRBD2	TRBV28	TRBJ2-3	CASGGLAGGPRFTQYF	TGTGCCAGCGGGGGACTAGCGGGAGGTCCGAGGTTCACGCAGTATTTT
.	.	TRBV9	TRBJ1-4	CASSPFLSGELFF	TGTGCCAGCAGCCCTTTTCTGTCGGGGGAACTGTTTTTT
once	TRBD2	TRBV18	TRBJ2-4	CASSPQTSNAIQYF	TGTGCCAGCTCACCACAGACTAGCAACGCCATTCAGTACTTC
.	TRBD1	TRBV19	TRBJ1-5	CASSIIGTGNNQPQHF	TGTGCCAGTAGTATTATCGGGACAGGGAACAATCAGCCCCAGCATTTT
.	.	TRBV18	TRBJ2-1	CASSPPGASYNEQFF	TGTGCCAGCTCACCACCGGGGGCCTCCTACAATGAGCAGTTCTTC
.	.	TRBV28	TRBJ2-7	CASSSRDEQYF	TGTGCCAGCAGCAGCAGGGACGAGCAGTACTTC
once	.	TRBV5-1	TRBJ2-7	CASSLEAGSYEQYF	TGCGCCAGCAGCTTGGAGGCGGGCTCCTACGAGCAGTACTTC
.	.	TRBV28	TRBJ2-5	CASSTRETQYF	TGTGCCAGCAGTACGAGGGAGACCCAGTACTTC
.	.	TRBV18	TRBJ1-4	CASSYDTEKLFF	TGTGCCAGCTCCTACGACACTGAAAAACTGTTTTTT
.	.	TRBV9	TRBJ1-3	CASSVGELNAGNTIYF	TGTGCCAGCAGCGTAGGTGAGCTGAATGCTGGAAACACCATATATTTT
.	TRBD2	TRBV6-6	TRBJ2-7	CASRGLADSYEQYF	TGTGCCAGCAGGGGACTAGCGGACTCCTACGAGCAGTACTTC
.	.	TRBV10-3	TRBJ2-7	CAISGGLGGGSSYEQYF	TGTGCCATCAGTGGCGGACTAGGGGGAGGAAGCTCCTACGAGCAGTACTTC
.	TRBD2	TRBV10-2	TRBJ2-7	CASSEWGGGEQYF	TGCGCCAGCAGTGAATGGGGGGGAGGCGAGCAGTACTTC
.	.	TRBV10-3	TRBJ2-2	CAISLPTGLGAGELFF	TGTGCCATCAGTTTACCCACAGGGCTGGGCGCCGGGGAGCTGTTTTTT
.	.	TRBV9	TRBJ2-1	CASSAGVSNEQFF	TGTGCCAGCAGCGCGGGAGTTTCCAATGAGCAGTTCTTC
.	.	TRBV25-1	TRBJ1-1	CASSREGGEAFF	TGTGCCAGCTCCAGGGAAGGTGGTGAAGCTTTCTTT
.	TRBD2	TRBV18	TRBJ2-1	CASSLGLADYNEQFF	TGTGCCAGCTCACTGGGACTAGCGGACTACAATGAGCAGTTCTTC
.	.	TRBV5-1	TRBJ2-1	CASSLASLQFF	TGCGCCAGCAGCTTGGCTAGCCTGCAGTTCTTC
.	TRBD1	TRBV5-6	TRBJ1-5	CASSRLQGAAQPQHF	TGTGCCAGCAGCCGACTTCAGGGGGCGGCTCAGCCCCAGCATTTT
once	.	TRBV4-1	TRBJ1-2	CASSQAVGRADYGYTF	TGCGCCAGCAGCCAAGCGGTAGGCAGGGCGGACTATGGCTACACCTTC
.	.	TRBV28	TRBJ1-5	CASSGPGGIGNQPQHF	TGTGCCAGCAGTGGCCCCGGAGGGATTGGCAATCAGCCCCAGCATTTT
once	.	TRBV5-1	TRBJ1-2	CASSFSQGWTYGYTF	TGCGCCAGCAGCTTCTCTCAGGGCTGGACCTATGGCTACACCTTC
.	.	TRBV7-2	TRBJ2-1	CASSLVGANHNEQFF	TGTGCCAGCAGCTTAGTAGGGGCTAACCACAATGAGCAGTTCTTC
once	TRBD2	TRBV15	TRBJ2-2	CATSSGRVGTGELFF	TGTGCCACCAGCAGCGGGAGGGTGGGAACCGGGGAGCTGTTTTTT
.	.	TRBV6-5	TRBJ1-1	CASTRIGGTEAFF	TGTGCCAGCACGAGAATCGGGGGGACTGAAGCTTTCTTT
once	TRBD1	TRBV7-2	TRBJ1-2	CASSPRGDRGWNYGYTF	TGTGCCAGCAGCCCCCGGGGGGACAGGGGGTGGAACTATGGCTACACCTTC
.	TRBD1	TRBV6-6	TRBJ1-2	CASSYQGQVDYGYTF	TGTGCCAGCAGTTACCAAGGACAGGTAGACTATGGCTACACCTTC
.	TRBD1	TRBV19	TRBJ2-7	CASSSIDRAVEQYF	TGTGCCAGTAGTTCCATTGACAGGGCGGTGGAGCAGTACTTC
once	TRBD1	TRBV2	TRBJ2-5	CASSRGQGAFWEQYF	TGTGCCAGCAGTAGAGGACAGGGGGCATTCTGGGAGCAGTACTTC
.	.	TRBV2	TRBJ2-2	CASRVVDTGELFF	TGTGCCAGCAGGGTAGTGGACACCGGGGAGCTGTTTTTT
.	.	TRBV28	TRBJ2-7	CASSDGAVPYEQYF	TGTGCCAGCAGTGATGGAGCAGTACCGTACGAGCAGTACTTC